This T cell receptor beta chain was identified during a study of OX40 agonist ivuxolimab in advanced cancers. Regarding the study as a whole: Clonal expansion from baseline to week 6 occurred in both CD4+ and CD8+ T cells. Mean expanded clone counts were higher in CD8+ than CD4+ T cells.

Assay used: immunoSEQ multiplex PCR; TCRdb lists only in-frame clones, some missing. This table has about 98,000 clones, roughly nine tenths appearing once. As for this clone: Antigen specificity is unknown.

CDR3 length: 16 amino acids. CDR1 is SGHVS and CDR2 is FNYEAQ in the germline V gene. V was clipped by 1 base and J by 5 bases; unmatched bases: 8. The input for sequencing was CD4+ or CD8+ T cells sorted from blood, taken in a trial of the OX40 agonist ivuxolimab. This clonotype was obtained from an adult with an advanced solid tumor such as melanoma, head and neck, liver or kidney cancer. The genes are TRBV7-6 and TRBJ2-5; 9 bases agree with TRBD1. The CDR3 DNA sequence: TGTGCCAGCAGCTTAGGTGGACAGGGGATAGGGGAGACCCAGTACTTC. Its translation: CASSLGGQGIGETQYF.